This is a list of T cell receptor beta chains from one sample in a study of PD-1 blockade in classical Hodgkin lymphoma. The data were produced by immunoSEQ multiplex PCR, yet TCRdb's version contains in-frame clones alone and is incomplete. The sample has around 58,000 clones, more than 90% seen once. The sequences come from peripheral blood mononuclear cells (PBMCs), collected at baseline. The origin of the receptors is a human donor with classical Hodgkin lymphoma. The CDR3 runs from the conserved cysteine through the conserved F or W. D genes are given only for firm matches.

>TRBV5-1|TRBD2|TRBJ2-3
CASRPGTSLRGDTQYF
TGCGCCAGCAGGCCAGGGACTAGCCTACGTGGAGATACGCAGTATTTT
>TRBV29-1|.|TRBJ2-7
CSAYGQKYEQYF
TGCAGCGCATACGGACAAAAGTACGAGCAGTACTTC
>TRBV28|TRBD2|TRBJ2-7
CASSLGLAVLYEQYF
TGTGCCAGCAGTTTGGGACTAGCGGTTCTCTACGAGCAGTACTTC
>TRBV2|.|TRBJ2-6
CASTPTSSGANVLTF
TGTGCCAGCACCCCCACCAGCTCTGGGGCCAACGTCCTGACTTTC
>TRBV28|TRBD1|TRBJ1-6
CASRDRDSNSPLHF
TGTGCCAGCAGGGACCGGGACAGTAATTCACCCCTCCACTTT
>TRBV7-9|.|TRBJ2-2
CASSRLANTGELFF
TGTGCCAGCAGCCGTCTAGCGAACACCGGGGAGCTGTTTTTT
>TRBV13|.|TRBJ2-3
CASSFGGGIRTDTQYF
TGTGCCAGCAGCTTCGGGGGCGGCATACGCACAGATACGCAGTATTTT
>TRBV6-4|.|TRBJ1-4
CASSDFRGTNEKLFF
TGTGCCAGCAGTGACTTCCGGGGGACTAATGAAAAACTGTTTTTT
>TRBV7-9|TRBD2|TRBJ2-1
CASSDSGGANEQFF
TGTGCCAGCAGCGACAGCGGGGGGGCGAATGAGCAGTTCTTC
>TRBV5-4|TRBD2|TRBJ2-7
CASSPGLAGGFYEQYF
TGTGCCAGCAGCCCGGGACTAGCGGGGGGATTCTACGAGCAGTACTTC
>TRBV19|TRBD1|TRBJ1-4
CASSMDREDEKLFF
TGTGCCAGTAGTATGGACAGGGAAGATGAAAAACTGTTTTTT
>TRBV19|.|TRBJ2-7
CASSPRGRAGDEQYF
TGTGCCAGTAGTCCAAGGGGGAGGGCCGGTGACGAGCAGTACTTC
>TRBV18|.|TRBJ1-6
CASSPQTDYNSPLHF
TGTGCCAGCTCACCACAAACTGACTATAATTCACCCCTCCACTTT
>TRBV7-2|TRBD1|TRBJ2-6
CASSRDRGSGANVLTF
TGTGCCAGCAGCAGGGACAGGGGCTCTGGGGCCAACGTCCTGACTTTC
>TRBV5-1|.|TRBJ1-1
CASSLGPNTEAFF
TGCGCCAGCAGCTTGGGTCCGAACACTGAAGCTTTCTTT
>TRBV5-1|TRBD1|TRBJ2-7
CASQKGQGRYEQYF
TGCGCCAGCCAAAAGGGACAGGGCCGCTACGAGCAGTACTTC
>TRBV9|.|TRBJ2-3
CASSVEDVGADTQYF
TGTGCCAGCAGTGTGGAGGATGTTGGTGCAGATACGCAGTATTTT
>TRBV6-5|.|TRBJ2-7
CASSYGPSQYF
TGTGCCAGCAGTTACGGCCCGTCGCAGTACTTC
>TRBV6-1|TRBD2|TRBJ2-1
CASSERTSGMDEQFF
TGTGCCAGCAGTGAGAGGACTAGCGGGATGGATGAGCAGTTCTTC
>TRBV18|TRBD2|TRBJ2-1
CASSPLAGGNEQFF
TGTGCCAGCTCTCCCCTGGCGGGGGGCAATGAGCAGTTCTTC
>TRBV14|TRBD1|TRBJ2-7
CASSQVKDRGREQYF
TGTGCCAGCAGCCAAGTGAAGGACAGGGGGCGCGAGCAGTACTTC
>TRBV10-1|.|TRBJ2-3
CASSDKGPSDTQYF
TGCGCCAGCAGTGATAAGGGCCCCTCGGATACGCAGTATTTT
>TRBV6-4|TRBD1|TRBJ1-1
CASRDREYTEAFF
TGTGCCAGCAGAGACAGGGAGTACACTGAAGCTTTCTTT